In its sample, the clone carrying this T cell receptor beta chain was seen many times. What it binds is not known. The data originate from a study of T cell repertoires in cytomegalovirus infection. Study details: CMV infection plus the matching HLA type was flagged by public TCR beta signatures. Points from the study as a whole: The study identified carriers of CMV plus the relevant HLA from cumulative public TCR beta family frequency. The ex vivo response was dominated by HLA-C-restricted CMV-specific TCR beta clonotypes.

TCRdb re-derived calls from the reads in MiXCR, one entry per CDR3 protein. The repertoire has about 100,000 distinct CDR3 sequences, around a quarter of them found once; the top ten carry roughly 43%. Germline CDR1 reads SGHVS; CDR2 reads FQNEAQ. CDR3 length equals 15 residues. Trimming took off 7 bases at V and 4 bases at J, with 19 bases between the two ends. The V and J genes are TRBV7-8 and TRBJ2-5; D gene unclear. Sequencing was carried out using CD8+ T cells from PBMCs. This clonotype was sampled from a human donor in good health (CMV status not recorded). Some clones in this sample may be carry-over from other donors' samples. CDR3 amino acids: CASTTDGTVRETQYF. The CDR3 bases are TGTGCCAGCACCACTGACGGAACCGTACGAGAGACCCAGTACTTC.